There are many counts of the clone carrying this T cell receptor (beta chain). This sample stems from a study of T cells in Graves' hyperthyroidism and ophthalmopathy. For the study at large: Upon initial diagnosis and before any treatment, peripheral blood was collected.

Researchers amplified the TCR beta CDR3 regions from RNA transcripts. With the HTBI primer set, the TCR CDR3 went through a first round of RT-PCR. Each CDR3 protein is one row after TCRdb ran MiXCR on the multiplex PCR reads. The data show roughly 240,000 distinct CDR3 sequences, with more than 20% seen just once and around 32% held by the top ten. The V end lost 6 bases, the J end lost 5 bases, and 22 bases lay between the germline ends. The CDR3 loop spans 17 amino acids. The germline CDR1 and CDR2 sequences are MNHEY and SMNVEV (reference sequence). Input material: blood. The sequence derives from a woman in her forties with Graves' ophthalmopathy. The chain carries TRBV27 and TRBJ2-2; D might be TRBD2 (6 bases). The CDR3 loop reads CASSSYVSGRGTGELFF. The CDR3 DNA is TGTGCCAGCAGCTCCTATGTTTCCGGGAGAGGTACCGGGGAGCTGTTTTTT.